These 20 T cell receptor beta chains originate from one sample sequenced in a study of cytotoxic CD8 clonotypes in ibrutinib-treated CLL. Measured with immunoSEQ multiplex PCR; TCRdb has only the in-frame clones, and not every one. This sample has some 200,000 clones, with approximately 70% found just once. The material was PBMCs, obtained after 12 months of ibrutinib treatment. The receptors originated from a human donor with chronic lymphocytic leukemia.

This clone came up a few times. One junction end disagrees with the germline gene, perhaps due to a read error. The chain is built from TRBV7-2 and TRBJ2-7; 11 bases are a match to TRBD2. This CDR3 spans 13 amino acids. Germline V lookup: CDR1 SGHTA, CDR2 FQGNSA. CDR3 coding DNA: TGTGCCAGCAGCTCCGGACTAGCGGGTTTTCCCCAGTGG. It encodes CASSSGLAGFPQW.

V and J are TRBV30 and TRBJ1-1; D might be TRBD1 (6 bases). Germline CDR1 is GTSNPN and CDR2 is SVGIG (reference sequence). Trimming took 0 bases from V and 1 from J, leaving 15 bases between them. The CDR3 covers 16 residues. The CDR3 region is CAWSVRAGVRNTEAFF. DNA of the CDR3: TGTGCCTGGAGTGTACGGGCAGGGGTACGGAACACTGAAGCTTTCTTT.

CDR3 sequence: CASSENSPRGYTF. The DNA for the CDR3 is TGTGCCAGCAGTGAAAACAGCCCCCGTGGCTACACCTTC. V and J are TRBV25-1 and TRBJ1-2, with no clear D. This CDR3 is built from 13 residues. V was shortened by 2 bases and J by 7 bases, with 11 bases between the two germline ends. From germline, CDR1 is MGHDK and CDR2 SYGVNS.

This chain links TRBV6-5 with TRBJ2-2; D might be TRBD2 (5 bases). V was trimmed by 2 bases and J by 7 bases, leaving 11 bases between them. Germline CDR1 is MNHEY and CDR2 is SVGAGI. The CDR3 covers 14 residues. The CDR3 spells CASSYRGFSGELFF. The CDR3 region has the DNA TGTGCCAGCAGTTACCGGGGTTTCAGCGGGGAGCTGTTTTTT.

The CDR3 here is CASSTPGPPKGGYTF. CDR3 bases: TGTGCCAGCAGTACCCCGGGACCCCCAAAGGGTGGCTACACCTTC. This chain links TRBV28 with TRBJ1-2; possible D gene TRBD1, 5 bases. Germline CDR1 MDHEN, CDR2 SYDVKM. This CDR3 region has 15 residues. V was trimmed by 5 bases and J by 7 bases, leaving 20 bases between them.

The chain is built from TRBV7-2 and TRBJ1-2; tentative D call: TRBD1 (6 bases). The germline CDR1 and CDR2 sequences are SGHTA and FQGNSA. The V end lost 6 bases, the J end lost 8 bases, and 19 bases lay between the germline ends. CDR3 length: 14 amino acids. For the CDR3, the DNA is TGTGCCAGCAGTTACGCCCAAACAGGGCCAGGCTACACCTTC. Amino acids: CASSYAQTGPGYTF.

The chain recombines TRBV30 with TRBJ1-5; no reliable D call. Germline V CDR1 and CDR2: GTSNPN, SVGIG (reference sequence). The CDR3 consists of 15 residues. Trimming stripped 3 bases from V and 0 bases from J, with 12 bases between. CDR3 loop: CAWSSDSYSNQPQHF. The CDR3, as DNA: TGTGCCTGGAGCTCCGACTCGTATAGCAATCAGCCCCAGCATTTT. Supplemented by reference TRBV30 and TRBJ1-5, the full variable domain reads SQTIHQWPATLVQPVGSPLSLECTVEGTSNPNLYWYRQAAGRGLQLLFYSVGIGQISSEVPQNLSASRPQDRQFILSSKKLLLSDSGFYLCAWSSDSYSNQPQHFGDGTRLSIL.

The chain recombines TRBV11-2 with TRBJ2-2; a possible D gene is TRBD2 (6 bases). Germline V gene lookup returns CDR1 SGHAT and CDR2 FQNNGV. V lost 7 bases and J lost 7, with 19 bases in between. This CDR3 has 15 amino acids. The CDR3 loop is CASTLGGVRDGELFF. CDR3 in DNA: TGTGCCAGCACCCTCGGAGGGGTGAGGGACGGGGAGCTGTTTTTT.

This chain joins TRBV27 and TRBJ2-7; D is unclear. This CDR3 is built from 15 residues. Germline loops: CDR1 MNHEY, CDR2 SMNVEV (reference sequence). Trimming took off 6 bases at V and 0 bases at J, with 15 bases between the two ends. The DNA for the CDR3 is TGTGCCAGCAGGGTAACCGGGCCGTTCTCCTACGAGCAGTACTTC. This encodes CASRVTGPFSYEQYF.

The chain is built from TRBV7-2 and TRBJ2-1; D is undetermined. The CDR3 consists of 14 residues. Germline V gives CDR1 SGHTA, CDR2 FQGNSA. Trimming took 5 bases from V and 8 from J, leaving 16 bases between them. In DNA, the CDR3 is TGTGCCAGCAGCCCCACTAAGTTTTGGGATGAGCAGTTCTTC. Translated, it gives CASSPTKFWDEQFF. Drawing the rest from reference TRBV7-2 and TRBJ2-1, the complete variable domain is GAGVSQSPSNKVTEKGKDVELRCDPISGHTALYWYRQSLGQGLEFLIYFQGNSAPDKSGLPSDRFSAERTGGSVSTLTIQRTQQEDSAVYLCASSPTKFWDEQFFGPGTRLTVL.

The chain joins TRBV5-6 to TRBJ2-3; the D call may be TRBD1 or TRBD2 (5 bases each). The CDR3 sequence is 16 residues long. From germline, CDR1 is SGHDT and CDR2 YYEEEE. Trimming cost V 3 bases and J 2 bases, with 16 bases left between them. The chain's CDR3 is CASSSGTGLSTDTQYF. CDR3 nucleotides: TGTGCCAGCAGCTCCGGGACCGGACTCTCCACAGATACGCAGTATTTT.

The chain uses TRBV19 and TRBJ1-1; the D gene is possibly TRBD1 (5 bases). Trimming pared 1 base from V and 6 bases from J, leaving 15 bases between. Germline CDR1 reads LNHDA; CDR2 reads SQIVND (reference sequence). The CDR3 is 15 amino acids. The chain's CDR3 is CASSIGRPPGAEAFF. CDR3 nucleotide sequence: TGTGCCAGTAGTATAGGGCGACCCCCGGGGGCTGAAGCTTTCTTT.

This clone has just a few counts. This chain joins TRBV7-2 and TRBJ2-2, with unresolved D. CDR3 size: 13 residues. The germline V and J ends were trimmed by 4 bases and 7 bases, with 10 bases remaining between them. The germline V gene has CDR1 SGHTA and CDR2 FQGNSA. The DNA of the CDR3 is TGTGCCAGCAGCTGGAGTGGGGACGGGGAGCTGTTTTTT. Translated: CASSWSGDGELFF.

The chain combines TRBV29-1 with TRBJ2-3; 7 bases align to TRBD2. V lost 0 bases to trimming and J lost 5 bases; unmatched junction nucleotides: 8. The CDR3 runs to 15 residues. In germline, CDR1 is SQVTM, CDR2 ANQGSEA. The CDR3 protein is CSVEDRTSSLDTQYF. The DNA for the CDR3 is TGCAGCGTTGAAGATAGGACTAGTAGTCTAGATACGCAGTATTTT.

The V and J genes are TRBV19 and TRBJ1-5; D is possibly TRBD1 (5 bases). Germline CDR1 and CDR2: LNHDA and SQIVND (reference sequence). V lost 6 bases to trimming and J lost 2 bases, with 11 bases between them. The CDR3 runs to 14 residues. The CDR3 DNA follows: TGTGCCAGTAGAACAGGATTGGGCAATCAGCCCCAGCATTTT. It specifies CASRTGLGNQPQHF.

The rearrangement uses TRBV11-2 and TRBJ2-1; 11 bases are shared with TRBD2. This CDR3 has 15 residues. Germline V gene lookup returns CDR1 SGHAT and CDR2 FQNNGV. V lost 4 bases, J lost 4 bases, and 3 bases stayed unmatched. The CDR3 DNA reads as TGTGCCAGCAGCTCCCCTAGCGGGGGGTACAATGAGCAGTTCTTC. Its translation: CASSSPSGGYNEQFF.

This clone appeared a few times. The chain carries TRBV9 and TRBJ1-1; no definite D call. This CDR3 is 13 amino acids long. V was trimmed by 0 bases and J by 7 bases, leaving 10 bases between them. From germline, CDR1 is SGDLS and CDR2 YYNGEE. CDR3 in DNA: TGTGCCAGCAGCGTAGCTACGGGTCTTGAAGCTTTCTTT. It encodes CASSVATGLEAFF.

This sequence joins TRBV27 and TRBJ2-2; D call uncertain. Per germline, CDR1 MNHEY and CDR2 SMNVEV (reference sequence). V was clipped by 1 base and J by 0 bases, with 9 bases between them. The CDR3 is 16 amino acids. In nucleotides, the CDR3 is TGTGCCAGCAGTTTATTTCCAGGCCCGAACACCGGGGAGCTGTTTTTT. This encodes CASSLFPGPNTGELFF.

The chain couples TRBV5-1 to TRBJ1-5; TRBD1 agrees at 7 bases. Germline V gives CDR1 SGHRS, CDR2 YFSETQ. J lost 2 bases, V lost 2 bases, and 4 bases had no gene match. This CDR3 has 15 residues. CDR3: CASSLTGTGNQPQHF. The CDR3, as DNA: TGCGCCAGCAGCTTAACCGGGACAGGCAATCAGCCCCAGCATTTT.

The CDR3 loop is CASSPVGQGMGLNTEAFF. As DNA, the CDR3 is TGTGCCAGCAGCCCCGTGGGACAGGGGATGGGTTTGAACACTGAAGCTTTCTTT. The V and J genes are TRBV27 and TRBJ1-1; 10 nucleotides agree with TRBD1. V shed 6 bases and J 0 bases; nucleotides not matched to a gene: 13. Germline CDR1 is MNHEY and CDR2 is SMNVEV (reference sequence). The CDR3 covers 18 residues.